This entry describes one T cell receptor (beta chain). Its antigen is unknown. This table comes from immunoSEQ multiplex PCR, and its TCRdb copy is limited to in-frame clones, with some not included. The sample holds 150,000 to 200,000 clones, about 94% seen once. These data originate in a study of T cell responses to AZD1222 COVID-19 vaccine. Study-level points and caveats: Seropositive AZD1222 recipients at baseline numbered only five or six.

The CDR3 covers 18 residues. CDR1 and CDR2 from the germline V gene are SNHLY and FYNNEI. Trimming at V came to 3 bases and at J to 5 bases, leaving 17 bases not matched to a gene. The genes are TRBV2 and TRBJ1-1; 8 bases map to TRBD1. The specimen comprised peripheral blood, sampled on day 0 of AZD1222 vaccination. The sequence came from an adult in good health. The CDR3 nucleotides read TGTGCCAGCAGTGAGGGTTTTAGGCAGGGGGCTTCGCGGACTGAAGCTTTCTTT. This gives the protein CASSEGFRQGASRTEAFF.